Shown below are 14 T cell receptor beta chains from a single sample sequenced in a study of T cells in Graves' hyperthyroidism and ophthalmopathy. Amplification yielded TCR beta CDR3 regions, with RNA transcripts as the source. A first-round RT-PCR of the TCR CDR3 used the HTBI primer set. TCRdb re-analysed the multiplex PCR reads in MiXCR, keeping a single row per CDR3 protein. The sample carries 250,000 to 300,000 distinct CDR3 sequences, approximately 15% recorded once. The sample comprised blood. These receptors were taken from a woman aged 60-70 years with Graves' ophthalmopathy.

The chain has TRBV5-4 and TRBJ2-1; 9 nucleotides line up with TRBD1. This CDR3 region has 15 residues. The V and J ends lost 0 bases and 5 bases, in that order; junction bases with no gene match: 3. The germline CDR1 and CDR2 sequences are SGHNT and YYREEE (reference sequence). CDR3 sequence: CASSLDRGPHNEQFF. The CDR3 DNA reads TGTGCCAGCAGCTTGGACAGGGGGCCCCACAATGAGCAGTTCTTC. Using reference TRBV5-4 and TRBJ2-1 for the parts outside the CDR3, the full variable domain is ETGVTQSPTHLIKTRGQQVTLRCSSQSGHNTVSWYQQALGQGPQFIFQYYREEENGRGNFPPRFSGLQFPNYSSELNVNALELDDSALYLCASSLDRGPHNEQFFGPGTRLTVL.

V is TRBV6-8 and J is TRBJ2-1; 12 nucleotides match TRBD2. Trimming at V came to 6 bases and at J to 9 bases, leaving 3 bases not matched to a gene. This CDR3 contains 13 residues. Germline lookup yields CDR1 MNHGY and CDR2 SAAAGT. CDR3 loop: CASRTSGRTEQFF. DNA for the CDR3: TGTGCCAGCAGGACTAGCGGGAGAACTGAGCAGTTCTTC.

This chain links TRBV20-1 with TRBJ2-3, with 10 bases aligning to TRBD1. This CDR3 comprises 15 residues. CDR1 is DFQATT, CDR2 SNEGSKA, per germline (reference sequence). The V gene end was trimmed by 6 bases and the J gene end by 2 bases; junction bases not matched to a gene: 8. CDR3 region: CSAYGTGAITDTQYF. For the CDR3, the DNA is TGCAGTGCGTACGGGACAGGGGCGATCACAGATACGCAGTATTTT.

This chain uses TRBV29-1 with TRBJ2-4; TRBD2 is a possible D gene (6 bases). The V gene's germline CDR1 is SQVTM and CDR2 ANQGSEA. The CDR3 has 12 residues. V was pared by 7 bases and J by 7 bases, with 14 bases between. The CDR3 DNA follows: TGCAGCGCGACCGGAGGGGAGAACATTCAGTACTTC. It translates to CSATGGENIQYF.

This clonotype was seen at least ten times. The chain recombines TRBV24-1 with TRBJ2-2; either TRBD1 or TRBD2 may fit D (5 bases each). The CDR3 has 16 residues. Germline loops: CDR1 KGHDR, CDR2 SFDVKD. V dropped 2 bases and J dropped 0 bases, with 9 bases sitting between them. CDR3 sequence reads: CATSDSGAPNTGELFF. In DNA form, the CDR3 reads TGTGCCACCAGTGATTCCGGGGCGCCGAACACCGGGGAGCTGTTTTTT.

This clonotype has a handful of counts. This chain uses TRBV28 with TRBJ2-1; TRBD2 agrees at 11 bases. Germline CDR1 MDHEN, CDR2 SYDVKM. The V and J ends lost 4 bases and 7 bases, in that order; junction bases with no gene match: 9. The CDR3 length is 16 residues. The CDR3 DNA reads TGTGCCAGCAGTTCCCGACTAGCGGGAAGGGGGAATGAGCAGTTCTTC. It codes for CASSSRLAGRGNEQFF.

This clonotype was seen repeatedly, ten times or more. CDR3 in DNA: TGTGCCAGCAGCTTACGAGGGAACACCGGGGAGCTGTTTTTT. The encoded protein is CASSLRGNTGELFF. The chain couples TRBV11-3 to TRBJ2-2; D remains unclear. Germline V gene sequence: CDR1 SGHNT, CDR2 YENEEA. V was cut by 2 bases and J by 1 base, with 5 bases left in between. The CDR3 consists of 14 residues.

The CDR3 protein is CASSPSDGSNQPQHF. CDR3 DNA: TGTGCCAGCAGCCCCTCAGATGGAAGCAATCAGCCCCAGCATTTT. The rearrangement links TRBV3-1 to TRBJ1-5; D gene uncertain. V dropped 4 bases and J dropped 1 base, with 11 bases sitting between them. The germline gives CDR1 LGHDT, CDR2 YNNKEL (reference sequence). CDR3 length equals 15 residues.

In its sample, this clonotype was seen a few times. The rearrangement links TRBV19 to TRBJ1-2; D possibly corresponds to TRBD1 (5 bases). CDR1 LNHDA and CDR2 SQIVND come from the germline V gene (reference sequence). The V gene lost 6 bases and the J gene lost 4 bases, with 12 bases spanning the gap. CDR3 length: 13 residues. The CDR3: CASRNTGPYGYTF. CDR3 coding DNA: TGTGCCAGTAGAAACACAGGACCCTATGGCTACACCTTC. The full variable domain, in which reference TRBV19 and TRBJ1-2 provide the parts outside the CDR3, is DGGITQSPKYLFRKEGQNVTLSCEQNLNHDAMYWYRQDPGQGLRLIYYSQIVNDFQKGDIAEGYSVSREKKESFPLTVTSAQKNPTAFYLCASRNTGPYGYTFGSGTRLTVV.

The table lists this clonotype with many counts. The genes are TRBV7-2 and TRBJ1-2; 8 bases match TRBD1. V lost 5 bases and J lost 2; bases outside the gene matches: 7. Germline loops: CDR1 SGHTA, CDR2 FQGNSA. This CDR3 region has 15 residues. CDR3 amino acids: CASSRNRDRNYGYTF. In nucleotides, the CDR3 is TGTGCCAGCAGCCGCAACCGGGACAGGAACTATGGCTACACCTTC.

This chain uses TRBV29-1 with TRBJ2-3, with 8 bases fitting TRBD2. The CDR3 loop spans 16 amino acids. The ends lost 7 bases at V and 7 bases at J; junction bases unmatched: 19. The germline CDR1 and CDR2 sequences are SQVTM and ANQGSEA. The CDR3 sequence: CSALLARGGPTNTQYF. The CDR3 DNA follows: TGCAGCGCCCTACTCGCTCGCGGGGGGCCCACGAATACGCAGTATTTT.

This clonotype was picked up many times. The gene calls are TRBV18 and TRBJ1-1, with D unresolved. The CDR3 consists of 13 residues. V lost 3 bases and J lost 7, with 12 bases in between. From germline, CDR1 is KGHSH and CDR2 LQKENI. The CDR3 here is CASSPIEESEAFF. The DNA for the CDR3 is TGTGCCAGCTCACCGATCGAGGAGAGTGAAGCTTTCTTT.

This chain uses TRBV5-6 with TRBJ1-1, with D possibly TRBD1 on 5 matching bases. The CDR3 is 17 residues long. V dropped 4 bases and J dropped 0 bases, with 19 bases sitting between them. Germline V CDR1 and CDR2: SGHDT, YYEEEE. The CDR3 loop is CASSPRTMTDMNTEAFF. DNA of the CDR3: TGTGCCAGCAGCCCCCGGACTATGACAGACATGAACACTGAAGCTTTCTTT.

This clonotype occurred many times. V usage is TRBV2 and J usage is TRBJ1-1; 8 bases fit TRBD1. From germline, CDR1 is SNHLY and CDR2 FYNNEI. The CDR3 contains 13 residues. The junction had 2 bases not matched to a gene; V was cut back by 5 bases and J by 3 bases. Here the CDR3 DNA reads TGTGCCAGCAGTTCGACAGGGGACACTGAAGCTTTCTTT. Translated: CASSSTGDTEAFF.